This T cell receptor (beta chain) originates from a study of technical replicates of blood from several donors. This CDR3 region has 18 residues. Trimming took 0 bases from V and 8 from J; bases not matched to a gene: 18. Germline values: CDR1 MGHDK, CDR2 SYGVNS. Sequenced by immunoSEQ multiplex PCR; TCRdb stores in-frame clones only, minus some. The sample includes about 69,000 clones, 80% to 90% seen only once; the top ten take roughly 4.8%. The rearrangement links TRBV25-1 to TRBJ1-1; 7 bases are a match to TRBD1. The source is a human donor in good health. Some clones in this sample may be carry-over from other donors' samples. The specimen was PBMCs. Here the CDR3 reads CASSEYDRVWRVSPEAFF. The CDR3 coding sequence is TGTGCCAGCAGTGAATACGACAGGGTGTGGAGAGTAAGCCCCGAAGCTTTCTTT.